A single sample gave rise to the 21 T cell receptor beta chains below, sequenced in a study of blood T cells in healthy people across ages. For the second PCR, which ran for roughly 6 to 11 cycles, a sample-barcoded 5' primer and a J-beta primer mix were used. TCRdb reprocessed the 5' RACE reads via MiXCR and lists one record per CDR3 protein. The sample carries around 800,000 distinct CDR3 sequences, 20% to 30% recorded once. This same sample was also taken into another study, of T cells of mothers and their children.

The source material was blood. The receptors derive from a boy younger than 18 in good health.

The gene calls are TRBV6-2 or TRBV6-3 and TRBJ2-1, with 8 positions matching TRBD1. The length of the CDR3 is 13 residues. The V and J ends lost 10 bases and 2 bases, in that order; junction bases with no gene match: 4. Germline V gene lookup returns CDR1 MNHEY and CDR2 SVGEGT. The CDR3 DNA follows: TGTGCCACCTCGACAGGGGCCTACAATGAGCAGTTCTTC. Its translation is CATSTGAYNEQFF.

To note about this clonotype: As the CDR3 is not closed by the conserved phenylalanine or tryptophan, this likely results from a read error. In DNA, the CDR3 is TGTGCCAGCAGGGCGACTAGCGGGAGGGCCTCAAGCACAGATACGCAGTATCTT. It specifies CASRATSGRASSTDTQYL. The genes are TRBV2 and TRBJ2-3, with TRBD2 matching over 14 bases. Trimming cost V 6 bases and J 0 bases; bases outside gene matches: 8. Germline V gives CDR1 SNHLY, CDR2 FYNNEI. The CDR3 spans 18 residues.

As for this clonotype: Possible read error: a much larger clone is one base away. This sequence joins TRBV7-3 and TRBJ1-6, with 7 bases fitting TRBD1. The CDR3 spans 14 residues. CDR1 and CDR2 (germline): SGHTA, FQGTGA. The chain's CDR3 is CAGSSSGGNSPLHF. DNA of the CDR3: TGTGCCGGCAGCTCATCAGGGGGTAATTCACCCCTCCACTTT.

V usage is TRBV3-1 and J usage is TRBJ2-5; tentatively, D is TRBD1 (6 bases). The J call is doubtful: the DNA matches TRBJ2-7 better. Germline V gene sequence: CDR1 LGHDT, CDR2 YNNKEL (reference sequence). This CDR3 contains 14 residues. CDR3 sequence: CASNLPGVGHEQYF. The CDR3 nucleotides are TGTGCCAGCAATCTTCCAGGGGTTGGGCACGAGCAGTACTTC.

CDR3 in amino acids: CAISSSGGRGVSYNEQFF. DNA for the CDR3: TGTGCCATCAGTTCTAGCGGGGGCCGGGGGGTATCCTACAATGAGCAGTTCTTC. The rearrangement joins TRBV10-3 to TRBJ2-1, with TRBD2 matching over 10 bases. V was pared by 5 bases and J by 1 base, with 11 bases of the junction left unmatched. Per germline, CDR1 ENHRY and CDR2 SYGVKD. This CDR3 has 18 residues.

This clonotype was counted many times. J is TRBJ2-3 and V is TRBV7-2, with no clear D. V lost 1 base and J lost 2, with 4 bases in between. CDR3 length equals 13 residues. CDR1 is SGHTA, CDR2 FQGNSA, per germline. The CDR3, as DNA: TGTGCCAGCAGCTTAGGGCCCACAGATACGCAGTATTTT. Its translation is CASSLGPTDTQYF.

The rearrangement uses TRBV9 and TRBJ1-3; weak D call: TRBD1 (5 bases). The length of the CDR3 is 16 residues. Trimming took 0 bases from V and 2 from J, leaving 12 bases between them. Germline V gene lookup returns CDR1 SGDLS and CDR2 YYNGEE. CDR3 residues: CASSVDGRAAGNTIYF. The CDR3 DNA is TGTGCCAGCAGCGTAGACGGCAGGGCGGCTGGAAACACCATATATTTT. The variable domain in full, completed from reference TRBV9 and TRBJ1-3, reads DSGVTQTPKHLITATGQRVTLRCSPRSGDLSVYWYQQSLDQGLQFLIQYYNGEERAKGNILERFSAQQFPDLHSELNLSSLELGDSALYFCASSVDGRAAGNTIYFGEGSWLTVV.

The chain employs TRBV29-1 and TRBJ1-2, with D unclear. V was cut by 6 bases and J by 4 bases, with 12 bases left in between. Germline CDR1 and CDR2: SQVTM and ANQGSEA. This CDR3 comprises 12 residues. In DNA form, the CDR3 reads TGCAGCGTCGCTGGACGGTTCTATGGCTACACCTTC. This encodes CSVAGRFYGYTF.

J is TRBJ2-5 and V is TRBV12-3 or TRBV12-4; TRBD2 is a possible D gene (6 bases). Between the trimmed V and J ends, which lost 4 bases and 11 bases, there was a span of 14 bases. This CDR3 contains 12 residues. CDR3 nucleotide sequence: TGTGCCAGCAGTTCAGCGCCGGGGGTTCAGTACTTC. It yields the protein CASSSAPGVQYF.

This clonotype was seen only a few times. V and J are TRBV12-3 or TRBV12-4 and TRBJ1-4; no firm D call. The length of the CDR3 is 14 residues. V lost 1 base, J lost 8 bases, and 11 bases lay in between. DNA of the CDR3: TGTGCCAGCAGTTTAGGGCAGGTGGAGGAAAAACTGTTTTTT. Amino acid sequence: CASSLGQVEEKLFF.

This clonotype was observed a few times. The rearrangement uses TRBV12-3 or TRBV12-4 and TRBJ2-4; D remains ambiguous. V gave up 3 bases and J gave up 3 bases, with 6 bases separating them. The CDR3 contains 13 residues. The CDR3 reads CASSFPIKNIQYF. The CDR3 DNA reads TGTGCCAGCAGTTTCCCCATCAAAAACATTCAGTACTTC.

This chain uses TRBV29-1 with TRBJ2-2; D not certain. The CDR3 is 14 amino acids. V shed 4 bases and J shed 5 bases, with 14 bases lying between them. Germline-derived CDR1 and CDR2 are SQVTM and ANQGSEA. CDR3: CSVGLVERTGELFF. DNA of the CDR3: TGCAGCGTTGGACTTGTGGAGAGAACCGGGGAGCTGTTTTTT.

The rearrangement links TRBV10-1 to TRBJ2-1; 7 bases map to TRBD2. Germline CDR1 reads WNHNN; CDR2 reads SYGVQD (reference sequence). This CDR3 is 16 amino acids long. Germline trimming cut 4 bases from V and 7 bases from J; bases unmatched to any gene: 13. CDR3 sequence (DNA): TGCGCCAGCAGTGTCGTTGCGGGAGACCCTTTGAATGAGCAGTTCTTC. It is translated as CASSVVAGDPLNEQFF.

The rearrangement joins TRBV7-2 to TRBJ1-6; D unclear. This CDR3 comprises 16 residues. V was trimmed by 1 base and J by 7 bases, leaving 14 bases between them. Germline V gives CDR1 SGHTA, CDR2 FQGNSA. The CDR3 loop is CASSLGVKAVNSPLHF. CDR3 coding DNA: TGTGCCAGCAGCTTAGGGGTTAAGGCGGTGAATTCACCCCTCCACTTT.

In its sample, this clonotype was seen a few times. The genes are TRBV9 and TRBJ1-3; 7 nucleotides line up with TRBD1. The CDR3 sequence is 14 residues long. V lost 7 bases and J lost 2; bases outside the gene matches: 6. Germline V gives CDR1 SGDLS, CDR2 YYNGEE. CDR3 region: CASGSGTAGNTIYF. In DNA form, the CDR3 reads TGTGCCAGCGGGAGCGGGACAGCTGGAAACACCATATATTTT.

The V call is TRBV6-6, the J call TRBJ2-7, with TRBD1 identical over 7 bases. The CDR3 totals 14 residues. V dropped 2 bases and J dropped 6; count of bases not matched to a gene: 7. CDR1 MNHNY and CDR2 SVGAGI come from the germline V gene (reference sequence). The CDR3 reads CASSYGTESGEQYF. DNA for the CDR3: TGTGCCAGCAGTTACGGGACAGAATCTGGCGAGCAGTACTTC.

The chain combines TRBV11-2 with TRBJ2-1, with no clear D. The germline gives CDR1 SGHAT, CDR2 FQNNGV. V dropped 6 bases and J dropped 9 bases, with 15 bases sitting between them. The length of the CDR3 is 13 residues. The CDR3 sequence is CASRAARSSEQFF. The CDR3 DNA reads TGTGCCAGCAGAGCCGCCCGGTCCAGTGAGCAGTTCTTC.

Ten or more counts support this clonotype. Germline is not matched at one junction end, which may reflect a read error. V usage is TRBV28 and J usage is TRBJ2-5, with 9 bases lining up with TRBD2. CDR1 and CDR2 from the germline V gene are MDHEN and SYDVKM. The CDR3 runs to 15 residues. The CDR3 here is CASSLGGGARETQYF. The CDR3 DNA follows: TGCGCCAGCAGCTTGGGCGGGGGGGCCCGGGAGACCCAGTACTTC.

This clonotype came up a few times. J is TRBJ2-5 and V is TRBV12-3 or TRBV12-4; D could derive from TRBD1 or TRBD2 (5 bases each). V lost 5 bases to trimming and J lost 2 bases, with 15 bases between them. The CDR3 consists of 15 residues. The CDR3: CASSPGAGPQETQYF. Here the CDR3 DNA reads TGTGCCAGCAGTCCCGGGGCGGGCCCACAAGAGACCCAGTACTTC.

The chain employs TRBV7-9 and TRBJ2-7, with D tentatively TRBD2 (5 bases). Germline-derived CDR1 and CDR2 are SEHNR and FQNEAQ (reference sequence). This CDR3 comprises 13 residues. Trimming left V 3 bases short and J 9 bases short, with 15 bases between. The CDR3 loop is CASSFDVGIRQYF. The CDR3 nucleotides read TGTGCCAGCAGCTTTGACGTCGGGATTCGGCAGTACTTC. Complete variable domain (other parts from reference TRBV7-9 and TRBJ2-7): DTGVSQNPRHKITKRGQNVTFRCDPISEHNRLYWYRQTLGQGPEFLTYFQNEAQLEKSRLLSDRFSAERPKGSFSTLEIQRTEQGDSAMYLCASSFDVGIRQYFGPGTRLTVT.

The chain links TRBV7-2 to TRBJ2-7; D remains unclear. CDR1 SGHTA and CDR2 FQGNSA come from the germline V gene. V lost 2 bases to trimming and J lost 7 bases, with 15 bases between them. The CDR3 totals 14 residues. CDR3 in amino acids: CASSLQSTIGEQYF. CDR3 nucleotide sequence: TGTGCCAGCAGCTTACAGTCTACGATCGGAGAGCAGTACTTC.